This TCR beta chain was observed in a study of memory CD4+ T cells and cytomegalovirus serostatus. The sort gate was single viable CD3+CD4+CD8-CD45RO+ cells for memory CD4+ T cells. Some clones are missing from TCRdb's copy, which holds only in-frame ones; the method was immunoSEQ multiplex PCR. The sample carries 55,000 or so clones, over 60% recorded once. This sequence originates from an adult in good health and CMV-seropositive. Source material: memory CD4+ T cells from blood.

CDR3 in amino acids: CASEGGFSSPLHF. The DNA for the CDR3 is TGTGCCAGCGAAGGGGGGTTTTCTTCACCCCTCCACTTT. The chain joins TRBV2 to TRBJ1-6; D is perhaps TRBD1 (6 bases). This CDR3 is built from 13 residues. Germline V gene lookup returns CDR1 SNHLY and CDR2 FYNNEI. The V gene lost 8 bases and the J gene lost 9 bases, with 14 bases spanning the gap.